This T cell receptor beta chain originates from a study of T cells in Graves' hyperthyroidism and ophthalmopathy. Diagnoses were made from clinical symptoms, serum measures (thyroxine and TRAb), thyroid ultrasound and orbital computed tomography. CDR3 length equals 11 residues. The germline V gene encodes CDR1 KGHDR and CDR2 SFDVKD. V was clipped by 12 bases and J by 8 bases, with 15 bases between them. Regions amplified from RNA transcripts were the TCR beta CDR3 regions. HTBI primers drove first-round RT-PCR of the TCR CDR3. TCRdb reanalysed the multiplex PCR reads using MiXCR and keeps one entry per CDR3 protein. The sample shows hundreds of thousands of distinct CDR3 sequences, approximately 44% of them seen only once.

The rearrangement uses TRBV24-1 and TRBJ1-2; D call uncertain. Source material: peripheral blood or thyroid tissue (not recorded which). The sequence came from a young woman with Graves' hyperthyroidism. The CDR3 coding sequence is TGTGCCGCGGGAGGGTTTCGAGGCTACACCTTC. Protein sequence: CAAGGFRGYTF.